The sequence of this T cell receptor beta chain was determined in a study of blood T cell repertoires in COVID-19. The wider study: Samples came from the United States, Italy and Spain, spanning acute and convalescent COVID-19.

Original methodology: Estimates of nucleated cell counts were drawn from the amplification of reference gene primers. The data were produced by immunoSEQ multiplex PCR, yet TCRdb's version contains in-frame clones alone and is incomplete. The V and J calls and clone size are taken from that table; D and trimming were inferred from the DNA. The sample yields roughly 87,000 clones, 85% to 90% seen once. This TCR came from a woman aged 80 or older with active COVID-19. The source material was peripheral blood.

The CDR3 sequence: CASSQDRGGKSQYF. CDR3 bases: TGTGCCAGCAGCCAAGATCGGGGAGGGAAGAGTCAGTACTTC. The chain employs TRBV3-1 (or the pseudogene TRBV3-2) and TRBJ2-7; TRBD2 agrees at 7 bases. The CDR3 consists of 14 residues. CDR1 and CDR2 (germline): LGHDT, YNNKEL (reference sequence). V lost 0 bases and J lost 10; bases outside the gene matches: 9.